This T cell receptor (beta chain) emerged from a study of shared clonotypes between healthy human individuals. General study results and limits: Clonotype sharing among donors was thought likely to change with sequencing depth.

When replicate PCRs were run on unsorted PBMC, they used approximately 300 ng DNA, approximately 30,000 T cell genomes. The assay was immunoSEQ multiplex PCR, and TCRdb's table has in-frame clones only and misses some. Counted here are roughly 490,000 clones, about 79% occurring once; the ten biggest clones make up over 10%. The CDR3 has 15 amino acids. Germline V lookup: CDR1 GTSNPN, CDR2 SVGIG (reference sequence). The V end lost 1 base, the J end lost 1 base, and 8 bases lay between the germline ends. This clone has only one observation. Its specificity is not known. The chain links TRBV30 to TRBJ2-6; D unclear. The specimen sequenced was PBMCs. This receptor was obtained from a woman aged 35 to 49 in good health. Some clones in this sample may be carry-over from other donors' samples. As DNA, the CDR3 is TGTGCCTGGAGTGAGACGGTTTCTGGGGCCAACGTCCTGACTTTC. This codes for CAWSETVSGANVLTF.